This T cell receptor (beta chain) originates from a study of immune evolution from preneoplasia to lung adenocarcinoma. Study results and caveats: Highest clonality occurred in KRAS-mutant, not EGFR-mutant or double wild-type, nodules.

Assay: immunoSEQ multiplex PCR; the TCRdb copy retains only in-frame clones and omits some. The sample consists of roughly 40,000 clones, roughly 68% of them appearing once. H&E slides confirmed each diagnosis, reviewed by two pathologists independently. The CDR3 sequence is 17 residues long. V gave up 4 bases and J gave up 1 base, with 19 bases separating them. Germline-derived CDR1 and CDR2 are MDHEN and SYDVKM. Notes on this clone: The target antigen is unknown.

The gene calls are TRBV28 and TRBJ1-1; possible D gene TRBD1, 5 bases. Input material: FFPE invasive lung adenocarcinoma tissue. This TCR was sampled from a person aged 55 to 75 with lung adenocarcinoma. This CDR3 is CASSSLSGEDTNTEAFF. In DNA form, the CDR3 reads TGTGCCAGCAGTTCTCTCTCTGGAGAGGACACGAACACTGAAGCTTTCTTT. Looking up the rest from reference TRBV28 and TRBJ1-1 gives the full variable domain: DVKVTQSSRYLVKRTGEKVFLECVQDMDHENMFWYRQDPGLGLRLIYFSYDVKMKEKGDIPEGYSVSREKKERFSLILESASTNQTSMYLCASSSLSGEDTNTEAFFGQGTRLTVV.